This T cell receptor (beta chain) was recovered during a study of blood T cell repertoires in COVID-19. This clone was recorded only once. The CDR3 spans 13 residues. Germline lookup yields CDR1 MDHEN and CDR2 SYDVKM. The ends were cut back, 5 bases at V and 5 bases at J, with 12 bases in the middle. Original analysis: How many nucleated cells were present was estimated from reference gene primer amplification. Libraries were prepared by immunoSEQ multiplex PCR; TCRdb keeps only in-frame clonotypes and omits some of them. The D gene and trimming were derived from the DNA, and the V and J assignments and clone size from that table. This sample has fewer than 200,000 clones, with 82% found just once.

V usage is TRBV28 and J usage is TRBJ1-1, with D possibly being TRBD1 (5 bases). The source is a woman aged 60-70 years with COVID-19, enrolled during active disease. The specimen sequenced was peripheral blood. Here the CDR3 reads CASSHTDRTEAFF. CDR3 in DNA: TGTGCCAGCAGTCATACCGACAGAACTGAAGCTTTCTTT. Based on the CDR3 plus reference TRBV28 and TRBJ1-1, the full variable domain is DVKVTQSSRYLVKRTGEKVFLECVQDMDHENMFWYRQDPGLGLRLIYFSYDVKMKEKGDIPEGYSVSREKKERFSLILESASTNQTSMYLCASSHTDRTEAFFGQGTRLTVV.